Below, one T cell receptor (beta chain) is given with its context. No cognate antigen has been identified for it. No base-level quality is on record; no much larger clone is a single base apart. To sequence the TCRbeta CDR3 region, genomic DNA was isolated from the sorted cells. The immunoSEQ Assay was used for sequencing of TCRbeta CDR3 regions. TCRdb provides this immuneACCESS table in a form limited to in-frame rearrangements. Some clones are lacking; in checked studies, under half of them reflect an unresolved V gene, and why the rest are absent is not known. This sample has approximately 94,000 clones in its table, and less than 95% of those were observed once. 0.45% to 0.65% of the sample goes to the ten largest clones. The record originates from a study of OX40 agonist ivuxolimab in advanced cancers. For the study in its entirety: Ivuxolimab was an agonistic, fully human IgG2 monoclonal antibody directed against OX40 (CD134), a costimulatory receptor. Of the roughly 50 dose-escalation patients, hepatocellular carcinoma was present in approximately 20, melanoma in some 15, renal cell carcinoma in 9 and head and neck cancer in 9. The purpose of peripheral TCRbeta sequencing was to test whether ivuxolimab changed TCR sequence diversity and led to clonal T-cell expansion. Partial responses occurred in three dose-escalation patients, of whom one had hepatocellular carcinoma and two had cutaneous melanoma. In the dose-escalation cohort, roughly 80% of patients were male, and the mean age was around 60 years, with a range of about 23 to 85. The paper describes the monotherapy dose-escalation part (N of about 52 patients) of the phase I trial of ivuxolimab. Intravenous ivuxolimab was administered to patients every 2 weeks at six dose levels: 0.01, 0.1, 0.3, 1.5, 3 and 10 mg/kg. Patients were allowed to have had prior anti-PD-1, anti-PD-L1 or anti-CTLA-4 therapy, and around 43% of the dose-escalation patients had been treated with checkpoint inhibitors.

Reading from cysteine to phenylalanine, the CDR3 counts 17 amino acids. Of all the DNA, just the CDR3 is kept, 51 bases in frame from base 1. Compared with germline, V lacks 6 bases and J lacks 4 bases; bases without a gene match: 15. The germline V gene sets CDR1 to SNHLY and CDR2 to FYNNEI. The trial excluded patients who had a history of autoimmune disease or who were on systemic immunosuppression. Peripheral blood for TCR sequencing was collected from all dose cohorts at baseline, on cycle 4 day 1, and on cycle 7 day 1. The samples were taken from a phase I, first-in-human, multicenter, open-label dose-escalation trial of ivuxolimab. The trial enrolled adults with locally advanced or metastatic head and neck squamous cell, hepatocellular, melanoma or renal cell carcinoma. Before TCR sequencing, CD4+ and CD8+ T cells were separately sorted from peripheral blood. What the work shows at the level of the full study, not this receptor alone: In partial responders in the 0.1-3.0 mg/kg groups, normalized peripheral clonal expansion was found to be among the lowest, especially among CD8+ T cells. Low levels of normalized T-cell clonal expansion were also seen in some patients who did not respond. The antigen specificity of the clonally expanded peripheral T cells was not determined. At doses of 0.1 to 3.0 mg/kg, clonal expansion of both CD4+ and CD8+ T cells in blood was seen between baseline and week 6. After ivuxolimab, CD8+ T cells had more expanded clones than CD4+ T cells on average.

This receptor chain uses TRBV2 and TRBJ2-3; the central 8 bases match TRBD2. The sample consisted of CD4+ or CD8+ T cells sorted from blood, taken in a trial of the OX40 agonist ivuxolimab. This sequence originates from an adult with an advanced solid tumor such as melanoma, head and neck, liver or kidney cancer. The DNA sequence is TGTGCCAGCAGCCTAAGCGGGGGCTCCTTGGGTGCAGATACGCAGTATTTT. It encodes CASSLSGGSLGADTQYF.